Detailed here is one TCR beta chain. Its specificity is not known. This record comes from a study of T cell responses to AZD1222 COVID-19 vaccine. Overall study context: Pooling was applied to second doses at about 4 or about 12 weeks.

Study-wide results and limits: AZD1222 recipients seropositive at baseline numbered only six. Spike-specific TCR breadth and depth both grew after two AZD1222 doses. Donors skewed white British and female; clonal diversity was possibly underestimated.

The method was immunoSEQ multiplex PCR; TCRdb's version includes in-frame clones alone and lacks a portion of them. The data show fewer than 150,000 clones, about nine tenths seen once. Germline V gene sequence: CDR1 SEHNR, CDR2 FQNEAQ (reference sequence). V shed 7 bases and J 7 bases; nucleotides not matched to a gene: 19. The CDR3 is made up of 16 amino acids. The receptor was derived from an adult in good health. The chain has TRBV7-9 and TRBJ2-7, with 7 bases that match TRBD1. This specimen was peripheral blood, taken on day 0 of AZD1222 vaccination. The CDR3 region is CASIWGKTGQKGEQYF. In nucleotides, the CDR3 is TGTGCCAGCATCTGGGGCAAGACAGGGCAAAAGGGAGAGCAGTACTTC.